This TCR beta chain was sequenced during a study of TIL therapy for anti-PD-1-resistant metastatic lung cancer. Study-wide context: Tumors had a median PD-L1 proportion score of 4.5% to 7%.

The germline gives CDR1 SGHAT, CDR2 FQNNGV. V lost 5 bases and J 5 bases, leaving 21 bases between the germline ends. The CDR3 contains 16 residues. This was the immunoSEQ v3 assay. TCRdb's table, derived via immunoSEQ multiplex PCR, lists solely in-frame clones and lacks some. The sample includes 14,000 to 15,000 clones, about 82% seen only once; the top ten take approximately 0.85%. Time point defined: pre-treatment sample, taken before nivolumab and TIL therapy. Adults with stage 4 NSCLC were enrolled in a phase I trial. The specimen comprised blood, sampled at baseline. This TCR derives from a person between 25 and 79 years old with non-small cell lung cancer. V usage is TRBV11-2 and J usage is TRBJ1-2, with D possibly matching TRBD1 (6 bases). The CDR3 DNA sequence: TGTGCCAGCAGCCCACACATCCCGGGGACACTGTATGGCTACACCTTC. Translation: CASSPHIPGTLYGYTF.